This passage covers 30 T cell receptor beta chains from one sample sequenced in a study of blood T cell repertoires in COVID-19. Method: immunoSEQ multiplex PCR; TCRdb's copy keeps in-frame clones and lacks some. The top ten hold around 20% of the sample, which has around 200,000 clones, approximately 87% seen once. Sequenced sample: peripheral blood. The receptors were gathered from a man in his sixties or seventies with active or convalescent COVID-19.

The rearrangement uses TRBV5-5 and TRBJ2-7; a possible D gene is TRBD1 (6 bases). Germline lookup yields CDR1 SGHKS and CDR2 YYEKEE (reference sequence). V lost 4 bases and J lost 5, with 13 bases in between. This CDR3 has 13 residues. The CDR3 nucleotides are TGTGCCAGCAGCCCCCTTACAGGGAACGAGCAGTACTTC. Encoded protein: CASSPLTGNEQYF.

The V gene is TRBV20-1, the J gene TRBJ1-1; weak D call: TRBD1 (6 bases). V shed 3 bases and J shed 4 bases, with 15 bases lying between them. Germline CDR1 DFQATT, CDR2 SNEGSKA (reference sequence). The CDR3 has 14 amino acids. The CDR3 here is CSASFAGGTTEAFF. The CDR3 region has the DNA TGCAGTGCTAGTTTCGCGGGGGGCACCACTGAAGCTTTCTTT.

CDR3 nucleotides: TGCGCCAGCAGCCCCCTCCGGGACGGGAGGAGGTACGAGCAGTACTTC. This translates into CASSPLRDGRRYEQYF. V is TRBV4-1 and J is TRBJ2-7; 7 bases fit TRBD2. The CDR3 is 16 amino acids. Losses at the gene ends were 4 bases for V and 4 bases for J; bases not matched to a gene: 13. Germline V gene lookup returns CDR1 MGHRA and CDR2 YSYEKL.

This clone was observed once. The CDR3 region is CASTLHGQGSYEQYF. In DNA form, the CDR3 reads TGTGCCAGCACTCTGCACGGGCAGGGGAGTTACGAGCAGTACTTC. The rearrangement uses TRBV11-2 and TRBJ2-7; tentative D call: TRBD1 (6 bases). The germline V and J ends were trimmed by 7 bases and 4 bases, with 20 bases remaining between them. Germline V CDR1 and CDR2: SGHAT, FQNNGV. The CDR3 extends over 15 amino acids.

The chain links TRBV11-2 to TRBJ2-5, with D maybe TRBD2 (5 bases). The CDR3 covers 11 residues. The V end was cut by 4 bases, the J end by 5 bases, with 5 bases between. CDR1 and CDR2 (germline): SGHAT, FQNNGV. The CDR3 DNA is TGTGCCAGCAGCTCGGGGGAGACCCAGTACTTC. Translating it yields CASSSGETQYF.

The chain employs TRBV19 and TRBJ2-2; D unresolved. V lost 3 bases and J 0 bases, leaving 8 bases between the germline ends. The CDR3 extends over 15 amino acids. Germline CDR1 LNHDA, CDR2 SQIVND (reference sequence). The CDR3 reads CASSMRSANTGELFF. For the CDR3, the DNA is TGTGCCAGTAGTATGCGCAGCGCGAACACCGGGGAGCTGTTTTTT.

CDR3 DNA sequence: TGTGCCAGCAGTGGGACTAGCGGGGGGCCCACAGATACGCAGTATTTT. Amino acids: CASSGTSGGPTDTQYF. V is TRBV25-1 and J is TRBJ2-3; 14 bases agree with TRBD2. The CDR3 covers 16 residues. Trimming at V came to 4 bases and at J to 2 bases, leaving 2 bases not matched to a gene. Germline CDR1 and CDR2: MGHDK and SYGVNS.

The chain links TRBV9 to TRBJ1-1, with D perhaps TRBD1 (6 bases). Trimming pared 4 bases from V and 1 base from J, leaving 11 bases between. Germline CDR1 SGDLS, CDR2 YYNGEE. CDR3 length equals 14 residues. Written as DNA, the CDR3 is TGTGCCAGCAGCTCGAGGACAGCGAACACTGAAGCTTTCTTT. This encodes CASSSRTANTEAFF.

The chain links TRBV3-1 (or the pseudogene TRBV3-2) to TRBJ2-3; TRBD1 might be the D (6 bases). There are 15 residues in the CDR3. The germline CDR1 and CDR2 sequences are LGHDT and YNNKEL (reference sequence). V was trimmed by 4 bases and J by 0 bases, leaving 11 bases between them. CDR3 DNA sequence: TGTGCCAGCAGCCTGACAGGCTTTAGCACAGATACGCAGTATTTT. Residues: CASSLTGFSTDTQYF.

This chain links TRBV7-2 with TRBJ1-1; TRBD1 matches 8 bases. V trimming: 5 bases; J trimming: 4 bases; junction bases outside the gene matches: 3. CDR1 SGHTA and CDR2 FQGNSA come from the germline V gene. The CDR3 has 13 residues. For the CDR3, the DNA is TGTGCCAGCAGCCTAACAGGGGGCACTGAAGCTTTCTTT. This translates into CASSLTGGTEAFF.

V usage is TRBV3-1 (or the pseudogene TRBV3-2) and J usage is TRBJ1-5; D unresolved. Trimming cost V 2 bases and J 0 bases, with 5 bases left between them. The germline CDR1 and CDR2 sequences are LGHDT and YNNKEL (reference sequence). The CDR3 spans 14 residues. This CDR3 reads CASSQFYSNQPQHF. The CDR3 bases are TGTGCCAGCAGCCAATTTTATAGCAATCAGCCCCAGCATTTT.

The genes are TRBV6-5 and TRBJ2-2, with D tentatively TRBD1 (6 bases). The CDR3 extends over 16 amino acids. CDR1 and CDR2 (germline): MNHEY, SVGAGI. With 2 bases removed from V and 1 base from J, the gap between germline ends came to 11 bases. The CDR3 DNA is TGTGCCAGCAGTTACATCGAGGGGGTGAACACCGGGGAGCTGTTTTTT. Translation: CASSYIEGVNTGELFF.

V usage is TRBV11-3 and J usage is TRBJ1-6; TRBD1 matches at 7 bases. CDR3 length: 14 residues. V trimming: 5 bases; J trimming: 7 bases; junction bases outside the gene matches: 5. Germline CDR1 and CDR2: SGHNT and YENEEA. The CDR3 DNA reads as TGTGCCAGCAGCGCACAGGGGAGGAATTCACCCCTCCACTTT. Its translation is CASSAQGRNSPLHF.

CDR3 sequence (DNA): TGCGCCAGCAGCCAAGATTCAGGGTCGGGTGTCAATGAGCAGTTCTTC. This codes for CASSQDSGSGVNEQFF. The chain employs TRBV4-3 and TRBJ2-1, with TRBD1 as a possible D gene (5 bases). The ends were cut back, 0 bases at V and 6 bases at J, with 15 bases in the middle. Per germline, CDR1 LGHNA and CDR2 YSLEER. The CDR3 is 16 residues long.

V usage is TRBV28 and J usage is TRBJ1-1; a possible D gene is TRBD1 (6 bases). Germline V gives CDR1 MDHEN, CDR2 SYDVKM. This CDR3 has 14 amino acids. V was trimmed by 8 bases and J by 7 bases, leaving 20 bases between them. In DNA, the CDR3 is TGTGCCAGCGGGGAAAAGTGGGGGCGGGTTGAAGCTTTCTTT. This sequence encodes CASGEKWGRVEAFF.

This clone was seen only once. The chain combines TRBV30 with TRBJ2-2, with 9 bases matching TRBD1. Looked up from germline, CDR1 is GTSNPN and CDR2 is SVGIG (reference sequence). V trimming: 5 bases; J trimming: 6 bases; junction bases outside the gene matches: 1. CDR3 size: 12 residues. This chain's CDR3 is CAWDRGAGELFF. The CDR3 nucleotides are TGTGCCTGGGACAGGGGGGCCGGGGAGCTGTTTTTT.

This chain uses TRBV30 with TRBJ1-5, with D possibly TRBD1 on 5 matching bases. CDR1 is GTSNPN and CDR2 is SVGIG in the germline V gene (reference sequence). There are 14 residues in the CDR3. The germline V and J ends were trimmed by 2 bases and 5 bases, with 13 bases remaining between them. The CDR3 spells CAWSSDRVYQPQHF. The CDR3 DNA reads as TGTGCCTGGAGTTCCGACAGAGTTTATCAGCCCCAGCATTTT.

This rearrangement joins TRBV10-2 to TRBJ1-2; weak D call: TRBD1 (5 bases). Germline CDR1 reads WSHSY; CDR2 reads SAAADI. V lost 1 base and J 5 bases, leaving 17 bases between the germline ends. The CDR3 runs 16 residues. The CDR3 region has the DNA TGCGCCAGCAGTGAGTTTGGCGTAGGGGCCGGTTATGGCTACACCTTC. Translated: CASSEFGVGAGYGYTF.

The rearrangement uses TRBV27 and TRBJ1-2, with 8 bases fitting TRBD1. The CDR3 length is 14 residues. Germline V gene data show CDR1 as MNHEY and CDR2 as SMNVEV (reference sequence). J gave up 2 bases and V 1 base, and 0 bases lay outside the gene matches. The CDR3 protein is CASSLYRGNYGYTF. The CDR3 nucleotides are TGTGCCAGCAGTTTATACAGGGGGAACTATGGCTACACCTTC.

The chain links TRBV29-1 to TRBJ2-7, with D possibly TRBD2 on 7 matching bases. Trimming cost V 6 bases and J 3 bases, with 15 bases left between them. CDR3 size: 13 residues. Germline-derived CDR1 and CDR2 are SQVTM and ANQGSEA. The CDR3 loop reads CSVAAGAGYEQYF. The CDR3 DNA is TGCAGCGTCGCCGCGGGGGCCGGCTACGAGCAGTACTTC.

This clone was detected a few times. The chain joins TRBV27 to TRBJ2-3, with 11 bases lining up with TRBD2. V lost 0 bases, J lost 1 base, and 6 bases stayed unmatched. Germline values: CDR1 MNHEY, CDR2 SMNVEV (reference sequence). The CDR3 is made up of 18 amino acids. In DNA form, the CDR3 reads TGTGCCAGCAGTTTATCGTGGGGACTAGCGGCCGGCACAGATACGCAGTATTTT. This encodes CASSLSWGLAAGTDTQYF.

The chain employs TRBV5-1 and TRBJ1-1, with D perhaps TRBD1 (6 bases). V was pared by 4 bases and J by 0 bases, with 16 bases between. The germline gives CDR1 SGHRS, CDR2 YFSETQ. The CDR3 has 16 residues. CDR3 loop: CASSLQRTAMNTEAFF. In nucleotides, the CDR3 is TGCGCCAGCAGCCTACAGAGGACAGCAATGAACACTGAAGCTTTCTTT. Looking up the rest from reference TRBV5-1 and TRBJ1-1 gives the full variable domain: KAGVTQTPRYLIKTRGQQVTLSCSPISGHRSVSWYQQTPGQGLQFLFEYFSETQRNKGNFPGRFSGRQFSNSRSEMNVSTLELGDSALYLCASSLQRTAMNTEAFFGQGTRLTVV.

This clone was seen many times. The J gene is TRBJ1-5, the V gene TRBV27, with D perhaps TRBD1 (5 bases). Germline CDR1 is MNHEY and CDR2 is SMNVEV (reference sequence). This CDR3 is 14 amino acids long. Trimming shortened V by 6 bases and J by 6 bases, and 15 bases separated the two germline ends. CDR3 nucleotide sequence: TGTGCCAGCAGACTAACAGCCGGGGGTCAGCCCCAGCATTTT. This sequence encodes CASRLTAGGQPQHF.

V is TRBV15 and J is TRBJ2-7; TRBD2 is a possible D gene (5 bases). The V and J ends lost 7 bases and 6 bases respectively, with 19 bases between them. The CDR3 length is 14 residues. CDR1 is LNHNV, CDR2 YYDKDF, per germline (reference sequence). The CDR3 DNA reads TGTGCCACCAAAGGAGCCCTCAATCGGGGCGAGCAGTACTTC. Translated: CATKGALNRGEQYF.

The genes are TRBV28 and TRBJ2-1; TRBD1 aligns across 7 bases. Germline trimming cut 6 bases from V and 0 bases from J; bases unmatched to any gene: 5. CDR3 length: 15 amino acids. Germline lookup yields CDR1 MDHEN and CDR2 SYDVKM. CDR3 sequence reads: CASRRGLSSYNEQFF. The CDR3 DNA reads as TGTGCCAGCAGAAGGGGGCTTAGCTCCTACAATGAGCAGTTCTTC.

Turning to this clone: Other DNA sequences in this specimen translate into the identical CDR3. The chain uses TRBV2 and TRBJ1-5, with TRBD1 matching 8 bases. This CDR3 is built from 15 residues. Looked up from germline, CDR1 is SNHLY and CDR2 is FYNNEI. The J segment lost 2 bases and the V segment lost 3 bases, leaving 3 bases of the junction unmatched. The CDR3 sequence is CASSEETGGNQPQHF. Written as DNA, the CDR3 is TGTGCCAGCAGTGAGGAGACAGGGGGCAATCAGCCCCAGCATTTT.

This chain links TRBV7-2 with TRBJ2-3; tentatively, D is TRBD2 (6 bases). CDR1 and CDR2 from the germline V gene are SGHTA and FQGNSA. V lost 6 bases and J lost 2, with 12 bases in between. The CDR3 extends over 14 amino acids. CDR3 sequence: CASRAGTSTDTQYF. The CDR3, as DNA: TGTGCCAGCAGAGCCGGGACTTCCACAGATACGCAGTATTTT. Full variable domain (missing parts from reference TRBV7-2 and TRBJ2-3): GAGVSQSPSNKVTEKGKDVELRCDPISGHTALYWYRQSLGQGLEFLIYFQGNSAPDKSGLPSDRFSAERTGGSVSTLTIQRTQQEDSAVYLCASRAGTSTDTQYFGPGTRLTVL.

The chain links TRBV28 to TRBJ2-5; no clear D. The CDR3 length is 12 residues. Germline V gene sequence: CDR1 MDHEN, CDR2 SYDVKM. Trimming shortened V by 7 bases and J by 4 bases, and 10 bases separated the two germline ends. The CDR3 spells CASKQTSETQYF. The CDR3, as DNA: TGTGCCAGCAAACAAACCTCAGAGACCCAGTACTTC.

V is TRBV29-1 and J is TRBJ2-7, with 10 bases fitting TRBD2. Germline CDR1 SQVTM, CDR2 ANQGSEA. The CDR3 covers 13 residues. The V gene end was trimmed by 7 bases and the J gene end by 5 bases; junction bases not matched to a gene: 8. CDR3 sequence: CSGSGTSDHEQYF. The CDR3 DNA is TGCAGCGGGTCCGGGACTAGCGACCACGAGCAGTACTTC.

The V and J genes are TRBV6-4 and TRBJ1-5; maybe TRBD1 (6 bases). Trimming removed 5 bases from V and 2 bases from J, with 10 bases in between. There are 14 residues in the CDR3. CDR1 and CDR2 (germline): MRHNA, SNTAGT. CDR3 nucleotides: TGTGCCAGCAGTCCCGAGGGGGGCAATCAGCCCCAGCATTTT. Translated: CASSPEGGNQPQHF.